This TCR beta chain derives from a study of CD8 T cells in ankylosing spondylitis. The authors made TCR beta libraries by quantitative 5'-RACE with molecular barcodes. TCRdb reanalysed the 5' RACE reads using MiXCR and keeps one entry per CDR3 protein. The sample holds 180,000 or so distinct CDR3 sequences, 9.5% to 13% seen once. Germline V lookup: CDR1 ENHRY, CDR2 SYGVKD. The ends lost 7 bases at V and 1 base at J; junction bases unmatched: 2. The CDR3 is made up of 14 amino acids. This clonotype showed up many times. The sequencing sample was made of blood, either unsorted or a sorted T cell fraction (not recorded which). The TCR comes from a male donor with ankylosing spondylitis or in good health (not recorded which). The V and J genes are TRBV10-3 and TRBJ2-1; 9 positions match TRBD1. The CDR3 is CAIMDRGSYNEQFF. CDR3 bases: TGTGCCATCATGGACAGGGGATCCTACAATGAGCAGTTCTTC.